Listed below are T cell receptor beta chains from one sample, sequenced in a study of cytomegalovirus exposure and HLA in healthy donors. Sequencing was performed with immunoSEQ multiplex PCR; in TCRdb, only in-frame clones are kept and a portion is missing. Of 100,000 or so clones listed, 65% to 85% are singletons. The sample taken for sequencing was PBMCs. These receptors originate from a woman in her thirties or forties in good health and CMV-seronegative. The CDR3 runs from the conserved cysteine through the conserved F or W. The D gene is left open where the match is weak. Clone size appears in some rows only: once, few, many, or a class for an expanded clone.

-	TRBV27	TRBD2	TRBJ2-2	TGTGCCAGCAGTTTCGGGACTAGCGGCACCGGGGAGCTGTTTTTT	CASSFGTSGTGELFF
-	TRBV5-1	-	TRBJ2-2	TGCGCCAGCAGCTTGGCTAGCTGGTCGAACACCGGGGAGCTGTTTTTT	CASSLASWSNTGELFF
-	TRBV5-1	TRBD1	TRBJ2-7	TGCGCCAGCAGCTTGAGCCGGGACAGCGGGCAGTACTTC	CASSLSRDSGQYF
-	TRBV6-6	TRBD1	TRBJ2-7	TGTGCCAGCAGAAGCGGACAGGCCTACGAGCAGTACTTC	CASRSGQAYEQYF
-	TRBV4-3	TRBD1	TRBJ2-6	TGCGCCAGCAGCCCTATGACAGGGTCTGGGGCCAACGTCCTGACTTTC	CASSPMTGSGANVLTF
few	TRBV4-3	-	TRBJ1-2	TGCGCCAGCAGCCAGGGGGGGGCTGGCTACACCTTC	CASSQGGAGYTF
-	TRBV7-3	-	TRBJ1-2	TGTGCCAGCCAAGGACACTCAAGGGGCTTC	CASQGHSRGF
once	TRBV11-2	TRBD1	TRBJ1-6	TGTGCCAGCAGCCCAGGACAGGGGGGCGCCTATAATTCACCCCTCCACTTT	CASSPGQGGAYNSPLHF
-	TRBV5-6	-	TRBJ2-7	TGTGCCAGCAGCCCCTCTGGCACCCACGAGCAGTACTTC	CASSPSGTHEQYF
-	TRBV7-2	TRBD2	TRBJ2-7	TGTGCCAGCAGGCCCGGGACTAGCGGGTACGAGCAGTACTTC	CASRPGTSGYEQYF
-	TRBV10-3	-	TRBJ2-5	TGTGCCATCAGTGATCTAGGGGTTGAGACCCAGTACTTC	CAISDLGVETQYF
-	TRBV7-3	TRBD1	TRBJ2-7	TGTGCCAGCAGCCCAACCCCCACGGGACAGGGCTTCAGGCAGTACTTC	CASSPTPTGQGFRQYF
few	TRBV11-2	TRBD1	TRBJ2-7	TGTGCCAGCAGCATGCGGGACAGGGGGGGGTACGAGCAGTACTTC	CASSMRDRGGYEQYF
-	TRBV29-1	TRBD2	TRBJ2-5	TGCAGCGGAAGACTAGCGGGTCAAGAGACCCAGTACTTC	CSGRLAGQETQYF
-	TRBV4-3	TRBD1	TRBJ2-2	TGCGCCAGCAGCCGGACCGGGACAGCAAACACCGGGGAGCTGTTTTTT	CASSRTGTANTGELFF
-	TRBV25-1	TRBD2	TRBJ2-5	TGTGCCAGCAGTGAATCGGGTATAGCGGGAGTCCAAGAGACCCAGTACTTC	CASSESGIAGVQETQYF
few	TRBV6-6	-	TRBJ2-3	TGTGCCAGCAGGCGGGACCACCTCACAGATACGCAGTATTTT	CASRRDHLTDTQYF
few	TRBV15	-	TRBJ1-5	TGTGCCACCAGCAGAGACGGGGTGGGCAATCAGCCCCAGCATTTT	CATSRDGVGNQPQHF
few	TRBV5-6	-	TRBJ1-6	TGTGCCAGCACCCTAGGAAGGGGTCTCTCACCCCTCCACTTT	CASTLGRGLSPLHF
-	TRBV6-5	-	TRBJ1-3	TGTGCCAGCAGTACAGAGGGAAACACCATATATTTT	CASSTEGNTIYF
-	TRBV6-1	-	TRBJ1-2	TGTGCCAGCAGGGGGGGGCCAAGGGGGGACTATGGCTACACCTTC	CASRGGPRGDYGYTF
few	TRBV19	TRBD1	TRBJ1-2	TGTGCCAGTAGTGGAAGGGACAGTAACTATGGCTACACCTTC	CASSGRDSNYGYTF
-	TRBV19	-	TRBJ1-1	TGTGCCAGTAGTATGGCGGGGGGGTCGGACACTGAAGCTTTCTTT	CASSMAGGSDTEAFF
once	TRBV6-6	-	TRBJ1-2	TGTGCCAGCAAAAGCGGGTTAGGGGTGAATGGCTACACCTTC	CASKSGLGVNGYTF
-	TRBV28	-	TRBJ1-5	TGTGCCAGCAGGGGGCCTCACAATCAGCCCCAGCATTTT	CASRGPHNQPQHF
-	TRBV5-1	-	TRBJ2-7	TGCGCCAGCAGCCCCCAAACAGCCTCCTACGAGCAGTACTTC	CASSPQTASYEQYF
-	TRBV30	TRBD2	TRBJ2-1	TGTGCCTGTAACTTGGGACGGCGGGGGGATGAGCAGTTCTTC	CACNLGRRGDEQFF
-	TRBV11-2	-	TRBJ2-5	TGTGCCAGCAGCTTTTTGGGGCGGTACCAAGAGACCCAGTACTTC	CASSFLGRYQETQYF
-	TRBV6-1	-	TRBJ1-3	TGTGCCAGCAGTGAAGCGCTTCAGGGAAACACCATATATTTT	CASSEALQGNTIYF
-	TRBV4-3	TRBD1	TRBJ1-6	TGCGCCAGCAGCCAAGACAGGGGGATCAATAATTCCCCCCTCCACTTT	CASSQDRGINNSPLHF
once	TRBV6-6	-	TRBJ1-6	TGTGCCAGCAGTTATCTTCGGGGGGGTAATTCACCCCTCCACTTT	CASSYLRGGNSPLHF
few	TRBV9	TRBD1	TRBJ2-3	TGTGCCAGCAGCTCAGGACAGGGCACAATTACAGATACGCAGTATTTT	CASSSGQGTITDTQYF
-	TRBV7-9	TRBD1	TRBJ1-4	TGTGCCAGCAGACTCGTGGGACAGGGGGCGGCCACTAATGAAAAACTGTTTTTT	CASRLVGQGAATNEKLFF
few	TRBV10-2	TRBD2	TRBJ2-1	TGCGCCAGCAGTGAGGTAGCGGGAGTGGGTGAGCAGTTCTTC	CASSEVAGVGEQFF
-	TRBV5-1	-	TRBJ2-7	TGCGCCAGCAGCACCCAGGTTGGGTCAGAGGGCGAGCAGTACTTC	CASSTQVGSEGEQYF
-	TRBV7-8	-	TRBJ1-1	TGTGCCAGCAGCTACTCGAGTAACACTGAAGCTTTCTTT	CASSYSSNTEAFF
few	TRBV7-3	-	TRBJ2-3	TGTGCCAGCAGCTTAGGACAAAGCACAGATACGCAGTATTTT	CASSLGQSTDTQYF
-	TRBV6-5	-	TRBJ1-1	TGTGCCAGCAGCCCCCCCTATCAGAACACTGAAGCTTTCTTT	CASSPPYQNTEAFF
-	TRBV21-1	-	TRBJ1-4	TGTGCCAGCAGCTCAGGGTCAGGGACAGGGGGCACAACTAATGAAAAACTGTTTTTT	CASSSGSGTGGTTNEKLFF
-	TRBV6-6	TRBD1	TRBJ2-7	TGTGCCAGCAGTGACGGGGACAGGGGGCGGTACGAGCAGTACTTC	CASSDGDRGRYEQYF
-	TRBV4-3	-	TRBJ1-2	TGCGCCAGCAGCCAAGCGGCAGGCTATGGCTACACCTTC	CASSQAAGYGYTF
-	TRBV30	-	TRBJ2-5	TGTGCCTGGAGTGTCAGGGAGACCCAGTACTTC	CAWSVRETQYF
-	TRBV18	-	TRBJ2-7	TGTGCCAGCTCACCCAACGGTGGTTCCTACGAGCAGTACTTC	CASSPNGGSYEQYF
-	TRBV7-9	TRBD1	TRBJ2-7	TGTGCCAGCAGCTTAGTCCCGACAGGGCCCTTCTCCTACGAGCAGTACTTC	CASSLVPTGPFSYEQYF
once	TRBV10-3	TRBD2	TRBJ2-3	TGTGCCATCAGTGAGTCAAGCGGGGGGCCAGATACGCAGTATTTT	CAISESSGGPDTQYF
-	TRBV4-2	-	TRBJ1-6	TGTGCCAGCAGCCCAGGAGGTATAGGTAATTCACCCCTCCACTTT	CASSPGGIGNSPLHF
few	TRBV19	TRBD1	TRBJ1-5	TGTGCCAGTAGTATCGACAGGGCATATAGCAATCAGCCCCAGCATTTT	CASSIDRAYSNQPQHF
-	TRBV6-6	TRBD2	TRBJ2-5	TGTGCCAGCAGCCGTAGTAGCGGGGGGGCGGAGACCCAGTACTTC	CASSRSSGGAETQYF
-	TRBV7-3	-	TRBJ2-2	TGTGCCAGCAGCCCACACCCGAACACCGGGGAGCTGTTTTTT	CASSPHPNTGELFF
-	TRBV9	TRBD1	TRBJ2-7	TGTGCCAGCAGCGCGGGACAGGGGGGTTACGAGCAGTACTTC	CASSAGQGGYEQYF
-	TRBV6-1	-	TRBJ1-4	TGTGCCAGTGAGAGAAACGGTAATGAAAAACTGTTTTTT	CASERNGNEKLFF
-	TRBV21-1	-	TRBJ1-1	TGTGCCAGCAGCAAAGACAGGGACACTGAAGCTTTCTTT	CASSKDRDTEAFF
-	TRBV30	-	TRBJ2-1	TGTGCCTGGGTAGACTTGCCGGGTAGCTCCTACAATGAGCAGTTCTTC	CAWVDLPGSSYNEQFF
-	TRBV6-5	-	TRBJ1-3	TGTGCCAGCAGTTACTCAAAGGGGTGGTCTGGAAACACCATATATTTT	CASSYSKGWSGNTIYF